Each of the 30 T cell receptor beta chains below was sequenced from the same sample in a study of blood T cell repertoires in COVID-19. Generated by immunoSEQ multiplex PCR, the TCRdb table keeps only in-frame clones and is missing some. The sample lists some 30,000 clones, approximately 86% occurring once. Sample: peripheral blood. The receptors were gathered from a man aged 55 to 69 with active COVID-19.

The rearrangement links TRBV6-6 to TRBJ2-1; 7 bases line up with TRBD1. CDR1 is MNHNY and CDR2 is SVGAGI in the germline V gene (reference sequence). The CDR3 extends over 16 amino acids. After removal of 7 bases from V and 7 bases from J, the junction contained 16 bases not matched to a gene. The chain's CDR3 is CASKRMAQGLINEQFF. For the CDR3, the DNA is TGTGCCAGCAAACGCATGGCACAGGGGTTAATAAATGAGCAGTTCTTC.

The chain employs TRBV5-6 and TRBJ2-3, with 10 bases lining up with TRBD2. V lost 4 bases, J lost 4 bases, and 3 bases stayed unmatched. The CDR3 contains 14 residues. Germline loops: CDR1 SGHDT, CDR2 YYEEEE. CDR3 residues: CASSTLAGPDTQYF. In DNA, the CDR3 is TGTGCCAGCAGCACACTAGCGGGGCCAGATACGCAGTATTTT.

The chain uses TRBV3-1 (or the pseudogene TRBV3-2) and TRBJ2-7; TRBD1 might be the D (7 bases). The CDR3 consists of 15 residues. Trimming cost V 1 base and J 6 bases, with 16 bases left between them. The germline V gene has CDR1 LGHDT and CDR2 YNNKEL (reference sequence). DNA of the CDR3: TGTGCCAGCAGCCAAGTTTCACAGGGGAGGTTCGAGCAGTACTTC. It codes for CASSQVSQGRFEQYF.

V and J are TRBV7-9 and TRBJ2-7; 7 nucleotides align to TRBD1. The CDR3 sequence is 12 residues long. In germline, CDR1 is SEHNR, CDR2 FQNEAQ (reference sequence). With 5 bases clipped from V and 7 bases from J, the junction kept 5 bases outside the gene matches. The CDR3 loop is CASSRGQVEQYF. The CDR3, as DNA: TGTGCCAGCAGCCGCGGACAGGTGGAGCAGTACTTC.

This clone has more than one count but fewer than ten. The chain has TRBV23-1 and TRBJ1-2; perhaps TRBD1 as D (6 bases). TRBV23-1 is annotated as an ORF whose role is uncertain. CDR3 length: 14 residues. The V end lost 6 bases, the J end lost 3 bases, and 14 bases lay between the germline ends. In DNA form, the CDR3 reads TGCGCCAGCAGAAGGGGGTTTCGAGACTATGGCTACACCTTC. It specifies CASRRGFRDYGYTF.

CDR3 DNA: TGTGCCAGCAGCCAAAGAAGAGGGAGGATTGGGACTAGCGGGGGGGAGAACACCGGGGAGCTGTTTTTT. It codes for CASSQRRGRIGTSGGENTGELFF. J is TRBJ2-2 and V is TRBV3-1 (or the pseudogene TRBV3-2); 16 bases are a match to TRBD2. Germline V gene sequence: CDR1 LGHDT, CDR2 YNNKEL (reference sequence). V lost 2 bases, J lost 1 base, and 16 bases stayed unmatched. CDR3 length: 23 residues.

The V gene is TRBV3-1 (or the pseudogene TRBV3-2), the J gene TRBJ2-5, with D perhaps TRBD1 (5 bases). Germline CDR1 LGHDT, CDR2 YNNKEL (reference sequence). The length of the CDR3 is 14 residues. With 4 bases removed from V and 5 bases from J, the gap between germline ends came to 14 bases. CDR3 nucleotide sequence: TGTGCCAGCAGCCCCCGGGCAGGGCGGGAGACCCAGTACTTC. Amino acids: CASSPRAGRETQYF.

The chain has TRBV5-8 and TRBJ2-2; 7 bases align to TRBD1. Germline CDR1 SGHTS, CDR2 YDEGEE. There are 16 residues in the CDR3. Trimming took 4 bases from V and 2 from J; bases not matched to a gene: 8. The CDR3 DNA follows: TGTGCCAGCAGCCTCGTGGGGACAGTTAACACCGGGGAGCTGTTTTTT. Translated: CASSLVGTVNTGELFF.

The V call is TRBV7-9, the J call TRBJ2-5, with a weak D call TRBD2 (5 bases). CDR1 and CDR2 from the germline V gene are SEHNR and FQNEAQ (reference sequence). This CDR3 region has 13 residues. Trimming left V 6 bases short and J 5 bases short, with 13 bases between. The chain's CDR3 is CASSAGVAETQYF. The CDR3 bases are TGTGCCAGCAGTGCCGGGGTAGCGGAGACCCAGTACTTC.

This sequence joins TRBV18 and TRBJ1-5; D gene uncertain. Trimming took 2 bases from V and 0 from J, leaving 11 bases between them. The CDR3 length is 16 residues. Germline CDR1 KGHSH, CDR2 LQKENI. The CDR3: CASSPGQVDSNQPQHF. The CDR3 region has the DNA TGTGCCAGCTCACCAGGGCAGGTGGATAGCAATCAGCCCCAGCATTTT.

This rearrangement joins TRBV10-1 to TRBJ1-4, with 7 bases matching TRBD1. Germline V gene lookup returns CDR1 WNHNN and CDR2 SYGVQD (reference sequence). This CDR3 spans 15 amino acids. V lost 7 bases and J lost 0; bases outside the gene matches: 5. CDR3 loop: CASTNRGATNEKLFF. The CDR3 nucleotides are TGCGCCAGCACCAACAGGGGTGCAACTAATGAAAAACTGTTTTTT.

The chain couples TRBV4-1 to TRBJ1-5; unclear D gene. This CDR3 has 17 residues. Trimming took off 0 bases at V and 8 bases at J, with 20 bases between the two ends. CDR1 MGHRA and CDR2 YSYEKL come from the germline V gene. CDR3 bases: TGCGCCAGCAGCCAAGATGTGAGGGTAGGCTTTATGGAGCCCCAGCATTTT. It yields the protein CASSQDVRVGFMEPQHF.

The V and J genes are TRBV5-1 and TRBJ1-1, with D maybe TRBD1 (6 bases). This CDR3 is built from 15 residues. V was pared by 0 bases and J by 4 bases, with 13 bases between. Germline V gene sequence: CDR1 SGHRS, CDR2 YFSETQ. The CDR3 sequence is CASSLARGAGTEAFF. The CDR3 nucleotides are TGCGCCAGCAGCTTGGCTCGGGGGGCTGGCACTGAAGCTTTCTTT.

This clone was counted a single time. The V gene is TRBV24-1, the J gene TRBJ2-2; maybe TRBD1 (6 bases). The CDR3 is made up of 14 amino acids. V lost 4 bases to trimming and J lost 6 bases, with 11 bases between them. CDR1 KGHDR and CDR2 SFDVKD come from the germline V gene. The CDR3 region has the DNA TGTGCCACCAGTGACCCCACAGGGTCCGGGGAGCTGTTTTTT. It codes for CATSDPTGSGELFF.

The CDR3 sequence is CASSQGFLQGGYTF. The CDR3 DNA is TGCGCCAGCAGCCAAGGCTTCCTACAGGGTGGCTACACCTTC. The chain employs TRBV4-1 and TRBJ1-2, with a weak D call TRBD1 (6 bases). CDR3 length: 14 residues. V was clipped by 1 base and J by 7 bases, with 13 bases between them. Germline V lookup: CDR1 MGHRA, CDR2 YSYEKL.

This rearrangement joins TRBV14 to TRBJ2-7, with 9 bases matching TRBD1. CDR3 length: 17 amino acids. V lost 0 bases, J lost 5 bases, and 11 bases stayed unmatched. Germline V gene lookup returns CDR1 SGHDN and CDR2 FVKESK. CDR3 amino acids: CASSQDLPGTGSHEQYF. For the CDR3, the DNA is TGTGCCAGCAGCCAAGATCTTCCCGGGACAGGGTCCCACGAGCAGTACTTC.

V usage is TRBV27 and J usage is TRBJ1-6, with D uncertain. The germline CDR1 and CDR2 sequences are MNHEY and SMNVEV (reference sequence). V lost 5 bases and J 7 bases, leaving 18 bases between the germline ends. There are 16 residues in the CDR3. CDR3 sequence reads: CASSQNLYGFNSPLHF. CDR3 DNA sequence: TGTGCCAGCAGTCAAAATCTGTACGGGTTCAATTCACCCCTCCACTTT.

The chain uses TRBV5-1 and TRBJ2-2; D remains ambiguous. The CDR3 has 14 residues. The V gene's germline CDR1 is SGHRS and CDR2 YFSETQ. Trimming pared 0 bases from V and 3 bases from J, leaving 6 bases between. CDR3 sequence (DNA): TGCGCCAGCAGCTTGGGAGAACACACCGGGGAGCTGTTTTTT. It encodes CASSLGEHTGELFF.

The table lists this clone with a few counts. The chain is built from TRBV2 and TRBJ1-5; D gene uncertain. The germline V and J ends were trimmed by 4 bases and 0 bases, with 10 bases remaining between them. This CDR3 is built from 15 residues. The germline gives CDR1 SNHLY, CDR2 FYNNEI. The CDR3 sequence is CASSAERHSNQPQHF. The DNA for the CDR3 is TGTGCCAGCAGTGCTGAAAGACATAGCAATCAGCCCCAGCATTTT.

The chain couples TRBV9 to TRBJ1-6, with a possible D match to TRBD1 (5 bases). Trimming took off 4 bases at V and 7 bases at J, with 9 bases between the two ends. Germline V gene lookup returns CDR1 SGDLS and CDR2 YYNGEE. CDR3 length: 13 residues. The DNA for the CDR3 is TGTGCCAGCAGCTTCCGACAGAATTCACCCCTCCACTTT. The encoded protein is CASSFRQNSPLHF.

The rearrangement uses TRBV3-1 (or the pseudogene TRBV3-2) and TRBJ2-7; 11 nucleotides match TRBD1. The ends lost 1 base at V and 4 bases at J; junction bases unmatched: 9. Germline V gene lookup returns CDR1 LGHDT and CDR2 YNNKEL (reference sequence). CDR3 length: 17 residues. The DNA for the CDR3 is TGTGCCAGCAGCCAAGGGACTAGGACAGGGGGCAGGTACGAGCAGTACTTC. This sequence encodes CASSQGTRTGGRYEQYF.

The chain couples TRBV5-1 to TRBJ2-4; 7 nucleotides agree with TRBD1. The trim removed 0 bases at V and 6 bases at J, leaving 6 bases unmatched. The CDR3 has 15 residues. Germline V lookup: CDR1 SGHRS, CDR2 YFSETQ. The CDR3 DNA reads TGCGCCAGCAGCTTGGTCCCGGGACAGATAAACATTCAGTACTTC. Amino acids: CASSLVPGQINIQYF.

This chain connects TRBV6-2 or TRBV6-3 to TRBJ1-5; possibly TRBD1 for D (6 bases). The V end was cut by 2 bases, the J end by 0 bases, with 17 bases between. The CDR3 sequence is 18 residues long. Germline lookup yields CDR1 MNHEY and CDR2 SVGEGT. CDR3 in DNA: TGTGCCAGCAGTTACAGGGACACCTCTCGATATAGCAATCAGCCCCAGCATTTT. This gives the protein CASSYRDTSRYSNQPQHF.

The genes are TRBV4-1 and TRBJ2-3; D gene unclear. This CDR3 comprises 13 residues. From germline, CDR1 is MGHRA and CDR2 YSYEKL. Between the trimmed V and J ends, which lost 1 base and 1 base, there was a span of 3 bases. The CDR3 DNA follows: TGCGCCAGCAGCCAAGCCGGCACAGATACGCAGTATTTT. This sequence encodes CASSQAGTDTQYF.

The CDR3: CASSLWPRHRGNRVNSPLHF. CDR3 DNA: TGTGCCAGCAGTTTATGGCCGAGACACAGGGGGAATCGGGTAAATTCACCCCTCCACTTT. The rearrangement joins TRBV27 to TRBJ1-6, with 8 bases lining up with TRBD1. This CDR3 comprises 20 residues. The trim removed 1 base at V and 7 bases at J, leaving 18 bases unmatched. Per germline, CDR1 MNHEY and CDR2 SMNVEV (reference sequence).

The chain couples TRBV28 to TRBJ2-7, with 11 bases matching TRBD1. The CDR3 covers 15 residues. Per the germline V gene, CDR1 is MDHEN and CDR2 is SYDVKM. J was trimmed by 7 bases and V by 6 bases; bases with no gene match: 11. The CDR3 DNA sequence: TGTGCCAGCAGCCCAGCGGGGACAGGGGGGAGGGAGCAGTACTTC. Its translation is CASSPAGTGGREQYF.

The V and J genes are TRBV18 and TRBJ1-3, with D possibly being TRBD1 (6 bases). The CDR3 totals 15 residues. The V gene's germline CDR1 is KGHSH and CDR2 LQKENI. V lost 6 bases to trimming and J lost 0 bases, with 12 bases between them. CDR3 protein: CASSPDSLSGNTIYF. CDR3 coding DNA: TGTGCCAGCTCTCCGGACAGCCTCTCTGGAAACACCATATATTTT.

This chain connects TRBV7-8 to TRBJ1-4; TRBD1 might be the D (5 bases). V lost 5 bases and J lost 8, with 18 bases in between. Germline-derived CDR1 and CDR2 are SGHVS and FQNEAQ. The CDR3 covers 15 residues. The CDR3 reads CASSPGAGNLEKLFF. The CDR3 bases are TGTGCCAGCAGCCCTGGGGCAGGCAATTTAGAAAAACTGTTTTTT.

The chain links TRBV9 to TRBJ2-7, with 7 bases that match TRBD1. Germline V CDR1 and CDR2: SGDLS, YYNGEE. With 2 bases clipped from V and 1 base from J, the junction kept 6 bases outside the gene matches. The length of the CDR3 is 15 residues. CDR3 loop: CASSVTGQLSYEQYF. The CDR3 bases are TGTGCCAGCAGCGTCACGGGACAGCTTTCCTACGAGCAGTACTTC.

The chain employs TRBV6-5 and TRBJ2-7; D may be TRBD2 (6 bases). Per the germline V gene, CDR1 is MNHEY and CDR2 is SVGAGI. The CDR3 covers 14 residues. Trimming removed 6 bases at V and 5 bases at J, with 17 bases between. The CDR3 DNA is TGTGCCAGCAGGGAGGGACCGGCTAAGGACGAGCAGTACTTC. The encoded protein is CASREGPAKDEQYF.